This T cell receptor (beta chain) is from a study of blood T cell repertoires in COVID-19. Assay: immunoSEQ multiplex PCR; the TCRdb copy retains only in-frame clones and omits some. The sample includes tens of thousands of clones, approximately 90% of them seen just once. This CDR3 contains 15 residues. V lost 0 bases and J lost 2, with 11 bases in between. CDR1 is SGHRS, CDR2 YFSETQ, per germline. This chain uses TRBV5-1 with TRBJ1-1; no clear D. The source material was peripheral blood. The origin of this receptor is a man aged 80 or over with acute or convalescent COVID-19. CDR3 amino acids: CASSLDGAANTEAFF. CDR3 bases: TGCGCCAGCAGCTTGGACGGTGCCGCCAACACTGAAGCTTTCTTT.